One T cell receptor beta chain is described in this entry. This specimen belongs to a study of T cell changes during pregnancy in multiple sclerosis. The CDR3 contains 19 residues. The germline V gene has CDR1 MNHNS and CDR2 SASEGT. V dropped 0 bases and J dropped 3; count of bases not matched to a gene: 14. Data came from immunoSEQ multiplex PCR; TCRdb stores just in-frame clones and leaves some out. The sample lists fewer than 150,000 clones, less than 97% occurring once. The TCR sequence derives from a female donor with multiple sclerosis, enrolled in a pregnancy study. The V call is TRBV6-1, the J call TRBJ2-4; the match to TRBD1 covers 7 bases. Here the sequenced sample was peripheral blood, taken after pregnancy. CDR3 nucleotides: TGTGCCAGCAGTGAAGCCAAACAAGACAGGGCCGTAGTCAAAAACATTCAGTACTTC. This translates into CASSEAKQDRAVVKNIQYF.